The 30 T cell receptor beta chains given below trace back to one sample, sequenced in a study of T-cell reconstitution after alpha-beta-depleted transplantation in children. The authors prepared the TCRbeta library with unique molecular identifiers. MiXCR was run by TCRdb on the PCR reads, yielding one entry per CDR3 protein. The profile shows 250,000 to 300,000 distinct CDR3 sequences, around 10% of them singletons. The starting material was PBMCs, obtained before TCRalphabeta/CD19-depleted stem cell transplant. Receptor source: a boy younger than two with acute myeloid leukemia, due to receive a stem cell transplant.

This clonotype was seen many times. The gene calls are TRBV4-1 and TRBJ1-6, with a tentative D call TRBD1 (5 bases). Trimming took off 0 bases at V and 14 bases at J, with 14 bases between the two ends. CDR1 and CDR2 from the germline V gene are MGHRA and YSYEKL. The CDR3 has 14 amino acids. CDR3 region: CASSQDGPGATLHF. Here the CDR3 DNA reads TGCGCCAGCAGCCAAGACGGACCCGGGGCCACCCTCCACTTT.

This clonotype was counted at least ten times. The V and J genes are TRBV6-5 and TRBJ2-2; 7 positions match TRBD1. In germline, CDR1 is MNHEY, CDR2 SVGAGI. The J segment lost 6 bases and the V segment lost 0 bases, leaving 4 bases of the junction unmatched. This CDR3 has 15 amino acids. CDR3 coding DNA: TGTGCCAGCAGTTACTCGACAGGGAAGTCCGGGGAGCTGTTTTTT. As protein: CASSYSTGKSGELFF.

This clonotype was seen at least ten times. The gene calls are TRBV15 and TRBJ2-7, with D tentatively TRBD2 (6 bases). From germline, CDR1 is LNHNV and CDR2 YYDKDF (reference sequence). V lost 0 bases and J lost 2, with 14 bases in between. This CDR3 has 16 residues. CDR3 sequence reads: CATSRESSGRTYEQYF. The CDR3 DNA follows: TGTGCCACCAGCAGAGAGTCGAGTGGGAGGACCTACGAGCAGTACTTC. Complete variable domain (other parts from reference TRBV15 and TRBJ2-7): DAMVIQNPRYQVTQFGKPVTLSCSQTLNHNVMYWYQQKSSQAPKLLFHYYDKDFNNEADTPDNFQSRRPNTSFCFLDIRSPGLGDTAMYLCATSRESSGRTYEQYFGPGTRLTVT.

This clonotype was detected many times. CDR3 region: CSVNPGWMNTEAFF. CDR3 sequence (DNA): TGCAGCGTTAACCCCGGGTGGATGAACACTGAAGCTTTCTTT. The V gene is TRBV29-1, the J gene TRBJ1-1; D not certain. CDR1 is SQVTM, CDR2 ANQGSEA, per germline. This CDR3 region has 14 residues. Trimming removed 5 bases at V and 0 bases at J, with 13 bases between.

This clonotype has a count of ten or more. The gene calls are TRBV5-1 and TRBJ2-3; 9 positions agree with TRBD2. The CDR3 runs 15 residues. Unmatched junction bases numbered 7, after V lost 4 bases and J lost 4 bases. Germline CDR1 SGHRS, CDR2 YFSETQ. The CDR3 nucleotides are TGCGCCAGCAGCCACCTAGCGGGGATTGCAGATACGCAGTATTTT. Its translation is CASSHLAGIADTQYF.

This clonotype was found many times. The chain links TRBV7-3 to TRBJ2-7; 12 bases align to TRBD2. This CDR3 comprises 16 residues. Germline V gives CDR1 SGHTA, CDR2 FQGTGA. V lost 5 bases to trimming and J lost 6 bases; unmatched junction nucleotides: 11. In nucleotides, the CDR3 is TGTGCCAGCAGCGCGGCTAGCGGGAGGGTGAAAGGCGAGCAGTACTTC. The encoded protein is CASSAASGRVKGEQYF.

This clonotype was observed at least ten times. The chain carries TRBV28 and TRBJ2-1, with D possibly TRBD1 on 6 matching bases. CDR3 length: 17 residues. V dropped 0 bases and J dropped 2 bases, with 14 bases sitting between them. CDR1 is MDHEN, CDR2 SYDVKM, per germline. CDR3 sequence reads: CASSLWVQGTPYNEQFF. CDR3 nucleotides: TGTGCCAGCAGTTTATGGGTACAGGGAACCCCCTACAATGAGCAGTTCTTC.

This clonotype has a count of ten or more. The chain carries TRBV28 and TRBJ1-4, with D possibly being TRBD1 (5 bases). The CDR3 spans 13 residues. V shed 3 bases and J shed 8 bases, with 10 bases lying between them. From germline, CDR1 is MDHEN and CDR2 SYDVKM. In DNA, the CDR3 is TGTGCCAGCAGTTTCGACAGCGGAGAAAAACTGTTTTTT. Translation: CASSFDSGEKLFF.

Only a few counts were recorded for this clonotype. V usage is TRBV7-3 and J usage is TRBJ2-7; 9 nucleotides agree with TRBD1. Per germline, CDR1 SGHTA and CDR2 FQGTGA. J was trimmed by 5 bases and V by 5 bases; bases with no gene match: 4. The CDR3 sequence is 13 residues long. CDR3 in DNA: TGTGCCAGCAGCCAGGGACAGGGCGACGAGCAGTACTTC. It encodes CASSQGQGDEQYF.

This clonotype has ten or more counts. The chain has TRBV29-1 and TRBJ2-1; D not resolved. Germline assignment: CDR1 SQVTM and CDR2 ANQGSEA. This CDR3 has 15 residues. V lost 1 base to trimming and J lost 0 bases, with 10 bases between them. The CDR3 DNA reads TGCAGCGTTGAAGGGCGACTCAGCTCCTACAATGAGCAGTTCTTC. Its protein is CSVEGRLSSYNEQFF.

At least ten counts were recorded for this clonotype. CDR3 loop: CASSQSTGNVYGYTF. DNA for the CDR3: TGCGCCAGCAGCCAATCAACAGGGAACGTTTATGGCTACACCTTC. V and J are TRBV4-3 and TRBJ1-2; weak D call: TRBD1 (6 bases). The CDR3 length is 15 residues. Germline CDR1 reads LGHNA; CDR2 reads YSLEER. Trimming stripped 2 bases from V and 5 bases from J, with 15 bases between.

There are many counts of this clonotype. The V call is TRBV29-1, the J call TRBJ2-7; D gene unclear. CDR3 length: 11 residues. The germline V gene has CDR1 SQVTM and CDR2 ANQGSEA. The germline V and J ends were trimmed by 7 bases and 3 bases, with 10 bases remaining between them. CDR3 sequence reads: CSASRSYEQYF. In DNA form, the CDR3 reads TGCAGCGCCTCTAGGAGCTACGAGCAGTACTTC.

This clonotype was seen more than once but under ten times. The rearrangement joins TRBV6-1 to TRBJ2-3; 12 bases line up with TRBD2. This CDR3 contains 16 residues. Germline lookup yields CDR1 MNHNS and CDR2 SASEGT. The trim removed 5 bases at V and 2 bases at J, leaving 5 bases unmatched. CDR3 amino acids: CASSKTSGGITDTQYF. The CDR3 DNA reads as TGTGCCAGCAGTAAAACTAGCGGGGGGATCACAGATACGCAGTATTTT.

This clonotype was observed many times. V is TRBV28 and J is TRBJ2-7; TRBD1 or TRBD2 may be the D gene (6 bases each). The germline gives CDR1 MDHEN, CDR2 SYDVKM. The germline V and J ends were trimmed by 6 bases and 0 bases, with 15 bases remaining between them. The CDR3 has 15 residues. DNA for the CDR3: TGTGCCAGCAGGGAAACAGGGAGGAGCTCCTACGAGCAGTACTTC. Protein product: CASRETGRSSYEQYF.

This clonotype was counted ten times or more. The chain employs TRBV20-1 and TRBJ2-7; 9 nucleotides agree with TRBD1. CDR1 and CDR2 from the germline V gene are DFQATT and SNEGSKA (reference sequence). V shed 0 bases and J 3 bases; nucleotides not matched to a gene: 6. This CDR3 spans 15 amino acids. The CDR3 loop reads CSARDPWTGVYEQYF. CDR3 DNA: TGCAGTGCTAGAGATCCGTGGACAGGGGTCTACGAGCAGTACTTC.

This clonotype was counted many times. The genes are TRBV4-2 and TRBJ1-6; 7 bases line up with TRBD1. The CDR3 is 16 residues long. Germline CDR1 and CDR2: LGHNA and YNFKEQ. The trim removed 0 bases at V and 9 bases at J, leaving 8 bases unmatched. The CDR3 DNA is TGTGCCAGCAGCCAAGATCGAGTCTGGGACAGTTCACCCCTCCACTTT. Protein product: CASSQDRVWDSSPLHF.

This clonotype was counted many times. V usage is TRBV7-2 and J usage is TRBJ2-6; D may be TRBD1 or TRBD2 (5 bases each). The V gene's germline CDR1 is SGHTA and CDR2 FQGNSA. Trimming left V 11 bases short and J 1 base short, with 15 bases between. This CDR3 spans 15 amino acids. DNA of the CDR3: TGTGCCTTTCAGGGTTGGGAGTCTGGGGCCAACGTCCTGACTTTC. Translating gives CAFQGWESGANVLTF.

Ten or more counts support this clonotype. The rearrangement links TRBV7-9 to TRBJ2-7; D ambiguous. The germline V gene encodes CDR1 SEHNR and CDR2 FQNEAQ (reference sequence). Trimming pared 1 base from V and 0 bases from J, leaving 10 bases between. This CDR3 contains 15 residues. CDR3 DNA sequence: TGTGCCAGCAGCTTAGATCCAAGGAACTCCTACGAGCAGTACTTC. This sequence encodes CASSLDPRNSYEQYF.

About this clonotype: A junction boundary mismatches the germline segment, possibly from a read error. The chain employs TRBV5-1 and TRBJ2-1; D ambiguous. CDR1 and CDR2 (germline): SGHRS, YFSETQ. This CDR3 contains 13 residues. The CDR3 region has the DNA TGCGCCAGCAGCCCCCGCAGCTACGATGAGCAGTTCTTC. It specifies CASSPRSYDEQFF.

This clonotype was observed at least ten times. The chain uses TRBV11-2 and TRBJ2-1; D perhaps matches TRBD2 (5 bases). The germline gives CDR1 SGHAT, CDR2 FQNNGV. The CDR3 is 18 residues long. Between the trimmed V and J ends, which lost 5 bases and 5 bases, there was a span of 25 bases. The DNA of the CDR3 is TGTGCCAGCAGCCCTCCCGGGATAGCGTTTCTCCTAGACAATGAGCAGTTCTTC. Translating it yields CASSPPGIAFLLDNEQFF.

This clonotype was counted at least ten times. The CDR3 DNA sequence: TGCAGTGCTAGAAAAGTTCTAGCAGGAACAGAGACCCAGTACTTC. Its translation is CSARKVLAGTETQYF. V and J are TRBV20-1 and TRBJ2-5; D is possibly TRBD2 (5 bases). Germline V lookup: CDR1 DFQATT, CDR2 SNEGSKA (reference sequence). Deletions cut 2 bases from V and 4 bases from J, with 17 bases between. This CDR3 is built from 15 residues.

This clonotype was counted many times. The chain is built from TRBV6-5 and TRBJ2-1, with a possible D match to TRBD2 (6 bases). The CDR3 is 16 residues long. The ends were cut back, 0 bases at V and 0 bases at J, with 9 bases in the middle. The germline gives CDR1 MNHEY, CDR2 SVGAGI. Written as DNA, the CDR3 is TGTGCCAGCAGTTACTCTGGGGGGTTCTCCTACAATGAGCAGTTCTTC. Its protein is CASSYSGGFSYNEQFF.

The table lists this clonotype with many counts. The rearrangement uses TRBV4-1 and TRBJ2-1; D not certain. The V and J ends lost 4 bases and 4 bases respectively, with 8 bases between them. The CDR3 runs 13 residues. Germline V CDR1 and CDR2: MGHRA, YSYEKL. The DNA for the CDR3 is TGCGCCAGCAGCCCCTACCCGTACAATGAGCAGTTCTTC. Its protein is CASSPYPYNEQFF.

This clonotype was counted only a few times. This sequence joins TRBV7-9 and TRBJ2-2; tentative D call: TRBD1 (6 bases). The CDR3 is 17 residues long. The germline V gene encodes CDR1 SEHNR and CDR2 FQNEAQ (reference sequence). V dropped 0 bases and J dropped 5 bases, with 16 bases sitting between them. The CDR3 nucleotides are TGTGCCAGCAGCTTAGCGCAGGGACACCGGAGGACCGGGGAGCTGTTTTTT. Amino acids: CASSLAQGHRRTGELFF.

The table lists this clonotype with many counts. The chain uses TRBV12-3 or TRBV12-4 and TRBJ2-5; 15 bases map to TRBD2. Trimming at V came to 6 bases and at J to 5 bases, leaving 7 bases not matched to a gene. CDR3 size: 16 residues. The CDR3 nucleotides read TGTGCCAGCAGCCTCTATGGGACTAGCGGGAGGGAGACCCAGTACTTC. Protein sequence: CASSLYGTSGRETQYF.

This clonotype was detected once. The CDR3: CAFCLARDRPGPENEKLFF. The DNA of the CDR3 is TGTGCCTTCTGTTTAGCGCGTGACCGGCCTGGCCCCGAAAATGAAAAACTGTTTTTT. The chain has TRBV2 and TRBJ1-4, with unresolved D. V was pared by 11 bases and J by 5 bases, with 33 bases between. Germline V gene lookup returns CDR1 SNHLY and CDR2 FYNNEI. The CDR3 spans 19 residues.

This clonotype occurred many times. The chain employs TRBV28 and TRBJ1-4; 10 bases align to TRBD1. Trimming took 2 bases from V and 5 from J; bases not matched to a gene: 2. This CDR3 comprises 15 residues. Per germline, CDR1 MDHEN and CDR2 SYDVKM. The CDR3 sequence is CASSLGGQGNEKLFF. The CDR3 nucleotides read TGTGCCAGCAGTTTAGGGGGACAGGGGAATGAAAAACTGTTTTTT.

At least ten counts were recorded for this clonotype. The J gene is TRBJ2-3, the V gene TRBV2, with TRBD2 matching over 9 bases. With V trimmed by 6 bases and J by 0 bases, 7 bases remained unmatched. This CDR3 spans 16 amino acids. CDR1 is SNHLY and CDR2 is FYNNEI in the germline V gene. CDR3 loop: CASRQTSGTSTDTQYF. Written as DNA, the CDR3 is TGTGCCAGCAGGCAGACTAGCGGAACTAGCACAGATACGCAGTATTTT.

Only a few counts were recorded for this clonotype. CDR3 bases: TGTGCCAGCAGCAGGGTCCGAGGGACCCAAGAGACCCAGTACTTC. Translation: CASSRVRGTQETQYF. The chain joins TRBV7-6 to TRBJ2-5, with D perhaps given as TRBD1 or TRBD2 (5 bases each). CDR1 and CDR2 from the germline V gene are SGHVS and FNYEAQ. This CDR3 comprises 15 residues. Trimming removed 5 bases at V and 1 base at J, with 14 bases between.

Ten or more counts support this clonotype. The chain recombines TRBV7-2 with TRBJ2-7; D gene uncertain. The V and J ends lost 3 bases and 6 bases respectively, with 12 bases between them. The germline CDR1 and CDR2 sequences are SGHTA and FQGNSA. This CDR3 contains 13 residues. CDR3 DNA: TGTGCCAGCAGCTTTAACTCCGCGCCCGAGCAGTACTTC. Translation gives CASSFNSAPEQYF.